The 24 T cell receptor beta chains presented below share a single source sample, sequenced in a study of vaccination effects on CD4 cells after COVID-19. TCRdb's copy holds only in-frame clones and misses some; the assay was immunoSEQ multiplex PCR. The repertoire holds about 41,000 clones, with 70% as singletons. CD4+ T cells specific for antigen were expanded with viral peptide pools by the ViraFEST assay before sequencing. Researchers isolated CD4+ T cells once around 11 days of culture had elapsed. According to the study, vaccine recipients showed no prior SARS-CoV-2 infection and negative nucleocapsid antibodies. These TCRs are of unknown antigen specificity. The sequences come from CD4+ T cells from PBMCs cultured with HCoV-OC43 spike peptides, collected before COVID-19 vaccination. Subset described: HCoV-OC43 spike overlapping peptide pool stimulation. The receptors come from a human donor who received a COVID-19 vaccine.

The CDR3 sequence: CASSPPTQTIGNTIYF. The CDR3 nucleotides read TGTGCCAGCTCACCCCCGACACAAACCATTGGAAACACCATATATTTT. V gene TRBV18 combines with J gene TRBJ1-3; D ambiguous. V lost 3 bases and J 3 bases, leaving 15 bases between the germline ends. Germline CDR1 is KGHSH and CDR2 is LQKENI. CDR3 length: 16 amino acids.

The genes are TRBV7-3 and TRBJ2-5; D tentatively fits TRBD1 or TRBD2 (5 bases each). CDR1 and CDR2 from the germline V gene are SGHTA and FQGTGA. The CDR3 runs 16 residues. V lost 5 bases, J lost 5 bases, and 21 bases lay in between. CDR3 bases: TGTGCCAGCAGCCCCATTGGGGGTAGTAGTACGGAGACCCAGTACTTC. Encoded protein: CASSPIGGSSTETQYF.

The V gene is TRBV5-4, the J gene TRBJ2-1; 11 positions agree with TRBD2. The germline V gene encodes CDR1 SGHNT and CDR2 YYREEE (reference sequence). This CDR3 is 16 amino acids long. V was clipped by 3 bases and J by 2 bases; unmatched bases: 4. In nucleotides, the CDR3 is TGTGCCAGCAGCTCTCAGACTAGCGGGGCCTACAATGAGCAGTTCTTC. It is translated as CASSSQTSGAYNEQFF.

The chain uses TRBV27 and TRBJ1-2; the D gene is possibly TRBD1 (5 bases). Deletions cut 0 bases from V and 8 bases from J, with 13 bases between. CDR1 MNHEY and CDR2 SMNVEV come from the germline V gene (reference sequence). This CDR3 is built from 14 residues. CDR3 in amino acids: CASSLSIPGQGYTF. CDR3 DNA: TGTGCCAGCAGTTTATCGATCCCAGGGCAAGGCTACACCTTC.

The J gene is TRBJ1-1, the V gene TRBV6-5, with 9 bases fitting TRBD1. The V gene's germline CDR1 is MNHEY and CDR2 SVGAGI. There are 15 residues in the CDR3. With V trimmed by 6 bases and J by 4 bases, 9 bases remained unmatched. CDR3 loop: CASRGRQGGGTEAFF. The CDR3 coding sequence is TGTGCCAGCAGGGGTAGACAGGGGGGGGGCACTGAAGCTTTCTTT.

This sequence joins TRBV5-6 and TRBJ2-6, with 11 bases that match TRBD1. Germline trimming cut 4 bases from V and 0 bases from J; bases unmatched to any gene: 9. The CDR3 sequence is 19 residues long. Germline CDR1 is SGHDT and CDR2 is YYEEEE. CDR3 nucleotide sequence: TGTGCCAGCAGCATGGTGAGGGGACAGGGGGTCTCTGGGGCCAACGTCCTGACTTTC. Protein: CASSMVRGQGVSGANVLTF.

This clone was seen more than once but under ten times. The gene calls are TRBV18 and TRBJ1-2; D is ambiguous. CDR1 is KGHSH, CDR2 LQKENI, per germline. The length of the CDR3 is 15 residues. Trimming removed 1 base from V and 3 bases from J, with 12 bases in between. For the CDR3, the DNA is TGTGCCAGCTCACCACTTGTAGGGATGGACTATGGCTACACCTTC. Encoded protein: CASSPLVGMDYGYTF.

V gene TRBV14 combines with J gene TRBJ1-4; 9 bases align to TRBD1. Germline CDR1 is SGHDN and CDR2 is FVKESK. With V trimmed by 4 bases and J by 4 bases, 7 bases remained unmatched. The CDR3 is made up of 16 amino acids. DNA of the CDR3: TGTGCCAGCAGCCGATACGGGACAGGGCTTAATGAAAAACTGTTTTTT. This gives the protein CASSRYGTGLNEKLFF.

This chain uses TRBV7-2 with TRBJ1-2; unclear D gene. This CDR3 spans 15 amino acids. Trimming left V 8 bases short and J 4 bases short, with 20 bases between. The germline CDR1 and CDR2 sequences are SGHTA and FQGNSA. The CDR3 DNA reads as TGTGCCAGCGGAACCCGGGAGAGGGTATTCTATGGCTACACCTTC. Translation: CASGTRERVFYGYTF.

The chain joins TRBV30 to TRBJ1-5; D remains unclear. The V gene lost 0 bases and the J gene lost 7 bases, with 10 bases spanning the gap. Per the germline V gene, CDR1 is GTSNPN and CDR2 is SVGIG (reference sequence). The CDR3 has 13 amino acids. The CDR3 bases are TGTGCCTGGAGTGTACCCCCTGCACAGCCCCAGCATTTT. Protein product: CAWSVPPAQPQHF.

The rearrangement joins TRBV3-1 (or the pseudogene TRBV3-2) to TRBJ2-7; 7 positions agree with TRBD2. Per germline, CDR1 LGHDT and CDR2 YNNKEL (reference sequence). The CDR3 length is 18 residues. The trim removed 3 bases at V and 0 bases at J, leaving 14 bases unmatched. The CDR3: CASSQARDWRGSSYEQYF. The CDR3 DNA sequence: TGTGCCAGCAGCCAGGCCAGGGACTGGCGGGGGAGCTCCTACGAGCAGTACTTC.

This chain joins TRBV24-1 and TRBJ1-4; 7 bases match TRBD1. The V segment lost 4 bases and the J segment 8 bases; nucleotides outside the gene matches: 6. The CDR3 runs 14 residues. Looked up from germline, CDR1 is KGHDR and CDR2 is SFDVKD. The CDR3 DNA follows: TGTGCCACCAGTGAAAGGGGGCTAGGGGAAAAACTGTTTTTT. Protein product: CATSERGLGEKLFF.

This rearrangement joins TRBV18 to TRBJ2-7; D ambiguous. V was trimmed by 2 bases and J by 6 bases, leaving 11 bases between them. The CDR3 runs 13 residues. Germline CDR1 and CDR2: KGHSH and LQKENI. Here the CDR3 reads CASSPNELPEQYF. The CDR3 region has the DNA TGTGCCAGCTCACCAAACGAACTCCCCGAGCAGTACTTC.

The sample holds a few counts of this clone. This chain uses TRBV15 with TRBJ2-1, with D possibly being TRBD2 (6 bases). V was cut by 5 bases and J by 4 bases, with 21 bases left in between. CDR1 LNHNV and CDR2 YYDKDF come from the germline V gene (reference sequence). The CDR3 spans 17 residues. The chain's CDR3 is CATSPGYGGVGYNEQFF. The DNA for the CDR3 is TGTGCCACCAGCCCGGGCTACGGGGGAGTAGGTTACAATGAGCAGTTCTTC.

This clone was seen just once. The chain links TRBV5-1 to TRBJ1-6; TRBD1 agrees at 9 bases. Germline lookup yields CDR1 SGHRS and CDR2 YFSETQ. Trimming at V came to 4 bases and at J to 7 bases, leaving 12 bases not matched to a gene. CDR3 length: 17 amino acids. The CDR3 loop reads CASSRTGVGAVNSPLHF. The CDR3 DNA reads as TGCGCCAGCAGCCGGACAGGGGTAGGGGCCGTAAATTCACCCCTCCACTTT.

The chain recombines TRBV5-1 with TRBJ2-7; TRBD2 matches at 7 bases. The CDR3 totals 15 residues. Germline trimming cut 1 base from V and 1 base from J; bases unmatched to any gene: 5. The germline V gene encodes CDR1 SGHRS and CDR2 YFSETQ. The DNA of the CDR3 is TGCGCCAGCAGCTTGAAAAGGGAGGGATCCTACGAGCAGTACTTC. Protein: CASSLKREGSYEQYF.

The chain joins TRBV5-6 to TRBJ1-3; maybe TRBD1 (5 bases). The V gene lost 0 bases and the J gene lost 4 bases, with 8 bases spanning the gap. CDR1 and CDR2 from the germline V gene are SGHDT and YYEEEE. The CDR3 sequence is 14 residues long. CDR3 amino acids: CASSLGQLGNTIYF. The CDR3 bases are TGTGCCAGCAGCTTGGGACAGTTAGGAAACACCATATATTTT.

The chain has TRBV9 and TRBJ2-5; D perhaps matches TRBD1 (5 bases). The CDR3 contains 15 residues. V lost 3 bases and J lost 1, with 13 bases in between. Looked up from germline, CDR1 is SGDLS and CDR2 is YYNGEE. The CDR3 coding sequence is TGTGCCAGCAGCGCGTCGTGGACAATCCAAGAGACCCAGTACTTC. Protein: CASSASWTIQETQYF.

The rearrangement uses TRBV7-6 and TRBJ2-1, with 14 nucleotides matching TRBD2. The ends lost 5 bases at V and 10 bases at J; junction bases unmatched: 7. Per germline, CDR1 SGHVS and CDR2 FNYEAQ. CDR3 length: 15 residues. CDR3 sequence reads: CASSAGLAGVREQFF. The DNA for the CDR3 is TGTGCCAGCAGCGCGGGACTAGCGGGAGTGCGGGAGCAGTTCTTC.

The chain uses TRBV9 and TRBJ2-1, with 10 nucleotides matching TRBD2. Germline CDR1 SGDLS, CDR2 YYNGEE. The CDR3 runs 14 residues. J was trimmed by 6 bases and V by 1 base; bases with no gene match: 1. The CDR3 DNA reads TGTGCCAGCAGCGTACTAGCGGGGGCCAATGAGCAGTTCTTC. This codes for CASSVLAGANEQFF.

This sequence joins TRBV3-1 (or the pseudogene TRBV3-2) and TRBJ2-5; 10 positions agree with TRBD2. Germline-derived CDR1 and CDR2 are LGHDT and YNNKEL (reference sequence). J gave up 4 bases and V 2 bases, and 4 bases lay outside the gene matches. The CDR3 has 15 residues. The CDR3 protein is CASSQSRLAGETQYF. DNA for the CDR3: TGTGCCAGCAGCCAATCCCGACTAGCGGGAGAGACCCAGTACTTC.

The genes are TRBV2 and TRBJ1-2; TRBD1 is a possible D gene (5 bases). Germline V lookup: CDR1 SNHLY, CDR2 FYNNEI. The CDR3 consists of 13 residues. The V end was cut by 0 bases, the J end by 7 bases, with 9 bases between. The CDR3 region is CASSEAQGGGYTF. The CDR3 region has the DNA TGTGCCAGCAGTGAAGCCCAGGGAGGTGGCTACACCTTC.

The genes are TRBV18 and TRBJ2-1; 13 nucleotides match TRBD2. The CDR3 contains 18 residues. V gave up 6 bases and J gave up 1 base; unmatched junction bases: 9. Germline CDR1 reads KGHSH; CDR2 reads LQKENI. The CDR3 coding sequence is TGTGCCAGCTCCTCACGGCCGGGACTAGCGGGGTCCTACAATGAGCAGTTCTTC. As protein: CASSSRPGLAGSYNEQFF.

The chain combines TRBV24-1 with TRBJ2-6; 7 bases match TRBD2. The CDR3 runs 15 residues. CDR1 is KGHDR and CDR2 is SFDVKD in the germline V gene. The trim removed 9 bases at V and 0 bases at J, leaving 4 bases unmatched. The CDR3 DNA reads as TGTGCCACCGGGCGCGGGGGCTCTGGGGCCAACGTCCTGACTTTC. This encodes CATGRGGSGANVLTF.